The present entry profiles one TCR beta chain with its context. Germline CDR1 reads MDHEN; CDR2 reads SYDVKM. Trimming at V came to 5 bases and at J to 0 bases, leaving 7 bases not matched to a gene. The CDR3 loop spans 16 amino acids. The participants were between roughly 18 and 89 years old and came from fewer than 25 US areas. Study processing details: Amplification with reference gene primers provided the estimates of nucleated cell counts. The data were produced by immunoSEQ multiplex PCR, yet TCRdb's version contains in-frame clones alone and is incomplete. For V, J and clone size, that table is used; D and trimming come from the DNA. Here the sample spans 250,000 to 350,000 clones, 80% to 90% being singletons. These data are taken from a study of blood T cell repertoires in COVID-19.

The sequenced sample consisted of PBMCs or T cells enriched from blood (not recorded which). The chain is built from TRBV28 and TRBJ1-2; 9 positions match TRBD1. This clonotype originated in a woman between 25 and 40 years old who had recovered from COVID-19. CDR3 in amino acids: CASSDIGDRANYGYTF. The CDR3 bases are TGTGCCAGCAGTGACATAGGGGACAGGGCTAACTATGGCTACACCTTC.